These T cell receptor beta chains were read from a single sample in a study of patients and donors after allogeneic stem cell transplantation. From the RT-PCR reads, TCRdb called clonotypes with MiXCR, one entry per CDR3 protein. The repertoire has roughly 230,000 distinct CDR3 sequences, around an eighth of them found once; the top ten carry around 10%. Sample: blood, either unsorted or a sorted T cell fraction (not recorded which). These receptors were obtained from a human donor who was either an allogeneic HSCT recipient or a stem cell or donor lymphocyte infusion donor (not recorded which). It is not recorded whose cells these are; they may come from a transplant donor. CDR3s leave out the opening cysteine and the closing phenylalanine or tryptophan.

J: TRBJ2-1; V: TRBV18; CDR3: ASSRLAQWGDEQF
J: TRBJ2-1; V: TRBV11-1; CDR3: ASSLLRGRSYNEQF
J: TRBJ2-2; V: TRBV19; CDR3: ASSIVGSSGELF
J: TRBJ1-1; V: TRBV20-1; CDR3: SATRGMNTEAF
J: TRBJ2-5; V: TRBV12-3/TRBV12-4; CDR3: ASSLIRLGETQY
J: TRBJ1-2; V: TRBV11-2; CDR3: ASSLGAGSSTFFYGYT
J: TRBJ1-5; V: TRBV7-2; CDR3: ASSFRPNQPQH
J: TRBJ1-6; V: TRBV27; CDR3: ASNRGANSPLH
J: TRBJ1-1; V: TRBV24-1; CDR3: ATRAGGLGTEAF
J: TRBJ2-3; V: TRBV11-2; CDR3: ASSLTATRTQY
J: TRBJ1-1; V: TRBV5-5; CDR3: ASSLRLGMNTEAF
J: TRBJ2-1; V: TRBV25-1; CDR3: ASSVGDRAGNEQF
J: TRBJ1-5; V: TRBV7-8; CDR3: ASSELGTDNQPQH
J: TRBJ1-2; V: TRBV29-1; CDR3: SVEGDPGMGYGYT
J: TRBJ1-6; V: TRBV2; CDR3: ASTPPGSYNSPLH
J: TRBJ2-5; V: TRBV20-1; CDR3: SASFQGETQY
J: TRBJ2-1; V: TRBV11-2; CDR3: ASSFDGLASPESYNEQF
J: TRBJ1-5; V: TRBV11-1; CDR3: ASSRSSGQGLYSNQPQH
J: TRBJ2-3; V: TRBV6-1; CDR3: ASSEKSPYLTGSTDTQY
J: TRBJ2-1; V: TRBV7-8; CDR3: ASSPVVPSGVSSYNEQF
J: TRBJ2-7; V: TRBV18; CDR3: ASSPPGQAYEQY
J: TRBJ2-1; V: TRBV11-1; CDR3: ASAGITGSYNEQF
J: TRBJ2-5; V: TRBV9; CDR3: ASGGPNVRETQY
J: TRBJ2-4; V: TRBV7-2; CDR3: ASSSQTGYGAKNIQY
J: TRBJ2-7; V: TRBV3-1; CDR3: ASSQARTANEQQY
J: TRBJ2-7; V: TRBV18; CDR3: ASSPIAPSYEQY
J: TRBJ2-4; V: TRBV20-1; CDR3: SATPAGTPGRIQY
J: TRBJ2-1; V: TRBV7-3; CDR3: ASSLMGQGNEQF
J: TRBJ2-7; V: TRBV20-1; CDR3: SAPDPGTRYEQY
J: TRBJ1-2; V: TRBV3-1; CDR3: ASSQVNYGYT
J: TRBJ1-5; V: TRBV5-1; CDR3: ASSPVGGMGQPQH
J: TRBJ2-5; V: TRBV7-6; CDR3: ASSPDRLRFVETQY
J: TRBJ2-1; V: TRBV14; CDR3: ASRLSSGGSYNEQF
J: TRBJ2-5; V: TRBV9; CDR3: ASSVDASGSLIVQY
J: TRBJ1-3; V: TRBV3-1; CDR3: ASSQEPRSTIY
J: TRBJ2-5; V: TRBV5-6; CDR3: ASSLRDRSGETQY
J: TRBJ2-3; V: TRBV12-5; CDR3: ASGFSSADTQY
J: TRBJ2-3; V: TRBV6-1; CDR3: ASNPKSSGTADTQY
J: TRBJ2-1; V: TRBV5-1; CDR3: ASSTDPGLVNNEQF
J: TRBJ2-1; V: TRBV7-9; CDR3: ASSSRLAGVSEQF